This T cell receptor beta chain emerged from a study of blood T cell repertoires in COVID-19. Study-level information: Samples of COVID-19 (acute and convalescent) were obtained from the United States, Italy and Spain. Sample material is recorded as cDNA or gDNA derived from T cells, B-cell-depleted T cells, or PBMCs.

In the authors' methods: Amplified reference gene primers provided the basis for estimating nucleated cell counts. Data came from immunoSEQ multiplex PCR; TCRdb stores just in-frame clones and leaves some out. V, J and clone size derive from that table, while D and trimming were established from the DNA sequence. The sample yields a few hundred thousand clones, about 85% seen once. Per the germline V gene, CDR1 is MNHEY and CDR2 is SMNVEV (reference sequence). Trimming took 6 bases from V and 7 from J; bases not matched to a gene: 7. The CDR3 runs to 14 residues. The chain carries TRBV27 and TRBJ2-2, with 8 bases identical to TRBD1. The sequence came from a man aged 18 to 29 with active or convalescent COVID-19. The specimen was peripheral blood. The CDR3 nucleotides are TGTGCCAGCAGAACAGGGGGGCATATCGGGGAGCTGTTTTTT. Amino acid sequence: CASRTGGHIGELFF.